This T cell receptor (beta chain) originates from a study of blood T cell repertoires in COVID-19. Study background: Sites across the United States, Italy and Spain contributed samples from acute and convalescent COVID-19. T cells, B-cell-depleted T cells, or PBMCs provided the cDNA or gDNA that served as material.

Study processing details: Reference gene primer amplification yielded estimated nucleated cell counts. Some clones are missing from TCRdb's copy, which holds only in-frame ones; the method was immunoSEQ multiplex PCR. V, J and clone size reflect that table, while D and trimming were determined from the DNA. The repertoire has roughly 68,000 clones, approximately 84% of them found once; the top ten carry around 9.5%. This CDR3 is built from 14 residues. Trimming removed 3 bases at V and 4 bases at J, with 12 bases between. Germline CDR1 is ENHRY and CDR2 is SYGVKD. The sequenced sample consisted of peripheral blood. This sequence joins TRBV10-3 and TRBJ1-2, with D perhaps TRBD1 (6 bases). The TCR was taken from a man aged 50 or older with active COVID-19. In DNA, the CDR3 is TGTGCCATCAGTGATCAGGGGTATGGCTATGGCTACACCTTC. Translating gives CAISDQGYGYGYTF.